This T cell receptor beta chain originates from a study of beta chain features in type 1 diabetes. Overall study findings and caveats: Naive, central memory and regulatory TCRB repertoires appeared more similar among patients than healthy donors. Moderate but significant shortening of TCRB CDR3s was recorded in all four CD4+ subsets from Type 1 diabetes patients.

In germline, CDR1 is SGHRS, CDR2 YFSETQ. The V gene lost 4 bases and the J gene lost 8 bases, with 18 bases spanning the gap. This CDR3 has 15 amino acids. This clone has only a few counts. The antigen is not known. TCRB transcripts that were expressed got sequenced, as all of the isolated RNA had been reverse transcribed. Clones were sequenced by immunoSEQ multiplex PCR, and TCRdb holds only the in-frame ones, with some missing. The sample includes some 660,000 clones, over 12% seen only once; the top ten take less than 0.04%. The sequence was obtained from a man younger than 35 with type 1 diabetes. The rearrangement joins TRBV5-1 to TRBJ1-4; the D is unclear. Material for sequencing was naive CD4+ T cells from blood. CDR3 amino acids: CASSLDRPMGEKLFF. The CDR3 DNA follows: TGCGCCAGCAGCCTTGACCGTCCCATGGGGGAAAAACTGTTTTTT. Drawing the rest from reference TRBV5-1 and TRBJ1-4, the complete variable domain is KAGVTQTPRYLIKTRGQQVTLSCSPISGHRSVSWYQQTPGQGLQFLFEYFSETQRNKGNFPGRFSGRQFSNSRSEMNVSTLELGDSALYLCASSLDRPMGEKLFFGSGTQLSVL.